This T cell receptor beta chain was recovered during a study of identical twins. The CDR3 is made up of 14 amino acids. J was trimmed by 6 bases and V by 6 bases; bases with no gene match: 7. This clonotype occurred a few times. TCRdb independently ran MiXCR on the 5' RACE reads; one entry per CDR3 protein. Of 690,000 or so distinct CDR3 sequences in the sample, less than 7% were seen once. The chain links TRBV12-3 or TRBV12-4 to TRBJ2-4; the match to TRBD1 covers 8 bases. The receptor's source is a man between 18 and 29 years old in good health. The sample comprised naive T cells sorted from blood. The CDR3 coding sequence is TGTGCCAGCAGAAAGACAGGGGAAGGAAACATTCAGTACTTC. Translating gives CASRKTGEGNIQYF.